These T cell receptor beta chains were read from a single sample in a study of response to subunit inactivated influenza vaccine. TCRdb ran MiXCR on the RT-PCR reads and lists one entry per CDR3 protein. This table holds about 190,000 distinct CDR3 sequences, over 13% found once. The source was CD8+ T cells sorted from PBMCs, collected 5 days after vaccination. These receptors were taken from a man between 45 and 60 years old who received an inactivated influenza vaccine. Both conserved end residues are part of each CDR3. A D gene is named only where the DNA matches it firmly. Clone size is shown for a subset of rows, as once, few, many or a class of expanded clone.

>TRBV4-3|TRBJ2-2|TRBD1|few
CASSRRDRGTGELFF
TGCGCCAGCAGCCGCCGGGACAGGGGGACCGGGGAGCTGTTTTTT
>TRBV29-1|TRBJ2-7|.|few
CSAVPGTLTYEQYF
TGCAGCGCCGTTCCGGGCACTCTTACCTACGAGCAGTACTTC
>TRBV5-1|TRBJ1-2|TRBD1|.
CASSFLSGTADGYTF
TGCGCCAGCAGCTTTCTGTCCGGGACAGCGGATGGCTACACCTTC
>TRBV28|TRBJ2-1|TRBD2|.
CASSMLAGDTYNEQFF
TGTGCCAGCAGCATGCTAGCGGGAGACACCTACAATGAGCAGTTCTTC
>TRBV12-3/TRBV12-4|TRBJ2-5|.|few
CASSPPGLAQYF
TGTGCCAGCAGCCCGCCCGGTCTGGCCCAGTACTTC
>TRBV12-3/TRBV12-4|TRBJ2-7|.|.
CASSLVPYMSSYEQYF
TGTGCCAGCAGTTTAGTCCCCTACATGAGCTCCTACGAGCAGTACTTC
>TRBV6-2/TRBV6-3|TRBJ2-5|TRBD1|few
CTTGARETQYF
TGTACTACAGGGGCTCGGGAGACCCAGTACTTC
>TRBV3-1|TRBJ2-1|TRBD2|few
CASSQVIAGSSYNEQFF
TGTGCCAGCAGCCAAGTGATAGCGGGTAGCTCCTACAATGAGCAGTTCTTC
>TRBV2|TRBJ2-3|TRBD2|many
CASSLLAGVRDTQYF
TGTGCCAGCAGCCTACTAGCGGGAGTAAGAGATACGCAGTATTTT
>TRBV5-3|TRBJ1-1|.|.
CARSSGLLEANTEAFF
TGTGCCAGGAGCTCGGGGCTCTTGGAGGCGAACACTGAAGCTTTCTTT
>TRBV4-3|TRBJ2-1|TRBD2|few
CASSQTRGGLREQFF
TGCGCCAGCAGCCAAACCCGGGGGGGGCTGAGAGAGCAGTTCTTC
>TRBV29-1|TRBJ1-1|TRBD1|few
CSADRSRTEAFF
TGCAGCGCGGACAGGTCGAGGACTGAAGCTTTCTTT
>TRBV7-6|TRBJ1-1|TRBD1|few
CASSGWDREGPEAFF
TGTGCCAGCAGCGGATGGGACAGGGAAGGCCCGGAAGCTTTCTTT
>TRBV14|TRBJ1-2|TRBD1|few
CASSGTGEFGYTF
TGTGCCAGCAGCGGTACAGGGGAGTTTGGCTACACCTTC
>TRBV4-1|TRBJ2-5|TRBD2|.
CASSQAPPTSGEETQYF
TGCGCCAGCAGCCAAGCCCCTCCAACTAGCGGGGAGGAGACCCAGTACTTC
>TRBV12-3/TRBV12-4|TRBJ1-4|.|few
CASSSIEPFATNEKLFF
TGTGCCAGCAGTTCAATAGAACCCTTTGCAACTAATGAAAAACTGTTTTTT
>TRBV6-5|TRBJ2-6|TRBD1|.
CASSYERGTGILGANVLTF
TGTGCCAGCAGTTACGAACGAGGGACAGGGATATTGGGGGCCAACGTCCTGACTTTC
>TRBV12-3/TRBV12-4|TRBJ2-7|TRBD1|once
CASSLVGQGVSYEQYF
TGTGCCAGCAGTTTAGTGGGACAGGGGGTATCCTACGAGCAGTACTTC
>TRBV4-1|TRBJ2-7|.|few
CASSQGPGGHAEQYF
TGCGCCAGCAGCCAGGGTCCCGGGGGCCATGCCGAGCAGTACTTC
>TRBV9|TRBJ2-1|.|few
CASRGGGKSSSYNEQFF
TGTGCCAGCAGAGGGGGCGGGAAGAGTAGCTCCTACAATGAGCAGTTCTTC
>TRBV13|TRBJ2-1|TRBD2|.
CASSPSGTSGNNEQFF
TGTGCCAGCAGCCCTTCCGGGACTAGCGGCAACAATGAGCAGTTCTTC
>TRBV19|TRBJ2-7|TRBD1|.
CASSIAATGLYEQYF
TGTGCCAGTAGTATAGCCGCGACAGGGCTCTACGAGCAGTACTTC
>TRBV3-1|TRBJ2-3|TRBD2|.
CASSQEVRGSTDTQYF
TGTGCCAGCAGCCAAGAGGTGCGGGGGAGCACAGATACGCAGTATTTT
>TRBV12-3/TRBV12-4|TRBJ2-7|.|.
CASSFQQSYEQYF
TGTGCCAGCAGTTTCCAACAGAGCTACGAGCAGTACTTC
>TRBV12-3/TRBV12-4|TRBJ1-2|.|.
CASSLSYRGVGGYTF
TGTGCCAGCAGTTTAAGTTATCGAGGGGTGGGCGGCTACACCTTC